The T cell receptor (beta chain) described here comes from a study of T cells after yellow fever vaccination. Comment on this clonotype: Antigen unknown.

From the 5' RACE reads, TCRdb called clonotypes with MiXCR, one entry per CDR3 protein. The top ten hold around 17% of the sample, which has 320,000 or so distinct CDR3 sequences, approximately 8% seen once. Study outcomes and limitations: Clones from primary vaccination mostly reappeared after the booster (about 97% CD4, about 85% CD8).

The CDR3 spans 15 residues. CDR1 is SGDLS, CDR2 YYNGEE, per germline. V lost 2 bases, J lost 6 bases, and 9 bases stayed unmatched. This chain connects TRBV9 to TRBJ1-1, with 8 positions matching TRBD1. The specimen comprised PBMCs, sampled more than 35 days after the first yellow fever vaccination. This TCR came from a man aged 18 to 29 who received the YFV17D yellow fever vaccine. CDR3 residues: CASSVAGGRGAEAFF. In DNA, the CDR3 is TGTGCCAGCAGCGTCGCAGGGGGCAGAGGAGCTGAAGCTTTCTTT.